The 25 T cell receptor beta chains listed next were all sequenced from one sample in a study of T-cell reconstitution after alpha-beta-depleted transplantation in children. Preparing the TCRbeta library involved the use of unique molecular identifiers. MiXCR, run by TCRdb on the PCR reads, gives a single entry per CDR3 protein. Among around 380,000 distinct CDR3 sequences, 9.5% to 13% were seen once, and the ten largest hold 4.5% to 6%. This specimen consisted of PBMCs from the stem cell graft donor, obtained from the stem cell graft. The receptors here all came from a human donor who donated a stem cell graft to a child with acute myeloid leukemia.

The chain uses TRBV7-6 and TRBJ2-7; 15 positions agree with TRBD2. The CDR3 is 16 residues long. Germline V gene data show CDR1 as SGHVS and CDR2 as FNYEAQ. The V gene end was trimmed by 4 bases and the J gene end by 4 bases; junction bases not matched to a gene: 5. This CDR3 reads CASSSGLAGGSYEQYF. The CDR3 region has the DNA TGTGCCAGCAGCTCGGGACTAGCGGGAGGCTCGTACGAGCAGTACTTC.

V usage is TRBV6-5 and J usage is TRBJ2-7; TRBD1 matches at 8 bases. The CDR3 contains 14 residues. J was trimmed by 2 bases and V by 4 bases; bases with no gene match: 4. Germline V gives CDR1 MNHEY, CDR2 SVGAGI. CDR3 sequence reads: CASSSRQGPYEQYV. CDR3 nucleotides: TGTGCCAGCAGTTCCCGACAGGGGCCCTACGAGCAGTACGTC.

DNA of the CDR3: TGCAGTGCCATCGCGCGGATTACTAGCACAGATACGCAGTATTTT. Translated: CSAIARITSTDTQYF. This chain uses TRBV20-1 with TRBJ2-3; unclear D gene. This CDR3 is 15 amino acids long. Between the trimmed V and J ends, which lost 6 bases and 0 bases, there was a span of 16 bases. Germline V gene data show CDR1 as DFQATT and CDR2 as SNEGSKA (reference sequence).

Turning to this clonotype: A read error is possible here, since a much larger clone lies one base away. The J gene is TRBJ2-5, the V gene TRBV12-3 or TRBV12-4; 8 bases align to TRBD1. There are 13 residues in the CDR3. The CDR3 sequence is CPSSGQGQETQYF. The CDR3 DNA is TGTCCCAGCAGTGGACAGGGTCAAGAGACCCAGTACTTC.

This chain joins TRBV4-3 and TRBJ2-7; D remains ambiguous. Deletions cut 0 bases from V and 2 bases from J, with 17 bases between. The CDR3 length is 17 residues. The germline V gene has CDR1 LGHNA and CDR2 YSLEER. The CDR3: CASSQDQGGYTAYEQYF. CDR3 DNA sequence: TGCGCCAGCAGCCAAGATCAAGGCGGCTATACGGCCTACGAGCAGTACTTC.

The chain joins TRBV5-5 to TRBJ2-5; 10 bases are shared with TRBD1. V shed 2 bases and J 5 bases; nucleotides not matched to a gene: 9. Germline V gives CDR1 SGHKS, CDR2 YYEKEE (reference sequence). This CDR3 is 16 amino acids long. CDR3 region: CASSFFGTGARETQYF. CDR3 nucleotide sequence: TGTGCCAGCAGCTTCTTCGGGACAGGGGCCAGGGAGACCCAGTACTTC.

This clonotype was seen only a few times. J is TRBJ2-1 and V is TRBV4-2, with 7 nucleotides matching TRBD2. The germline CDR1 and CDR2 sequences are LGHNA and YNFKEQ. The trim removed 0 bases at V and 3 bases at J, leaving 2 bases unmatched. The CDR3 runs to 15 residues. CDR3 DNA sequence: TGTGCCAGCAGCCAAGACGGGGGGAACTACAATGAGCAGTTCTTC. Translation: CASSQDGGNYNEQFF.

This clonotype appeared a few times. The chain links TRBV6-2 or TRBV6-3 to TRBJ2-7; 13 bases match TRBD2. The V segment lost 6 bases and the J segment 4 bases; nucleotides outside the gene matches: 6. The CDR3 has 15 residues. CDR1 and CDR2 from the germline V gene are MNHEY and SVGEGT. The CDR3 protein is CASSWGLAGPYEQYF. As DNA, the CDR3 is TGTGCCAGCAGCTGGGGACTAGCGGGACCGTACGAGCAGTACTTC.

This clonotype has more than one count but fewer than ten. The chain links TRBV7-2 to TRBJ2-3; 11 positions match TRBD2. The V gene's germline CDR1 is SGHTA and CDR2 FQGNSA. With V trimmed by 5 bases and J by 6 bases, 4 bases remained unmatched. CDR3 length equals 14 residues. This CDR3 reads CASSRLAGSDTQYF. For the CDR3, the DNA is TGTGCCAGCAGCCGACTAGCGGGGTCTGATACGCAGTATTTT.

In its sample, this clonotype was seen a few times. The DNA for the CDR3 is TGTGCCAGCAGTTCCTGGGACAGCTATGGCTACACCTTC. It codes for CASSSWDSYGYTF. The rearrangement joins TRBV12-3 or TRBV12-4 to TRBJ1-2; 7 nucleotides line up with TRBD1. This CDR3 is 13 amino acids long. The trim removed 4 bases at V and 4 bases at J, leaving 3 bases unmatched.

This clonotype was seen a few times. The chain couples TRBV5-1 to TRBJ2-1; D call uncertain. The CDR3 is 12 amino acids. Germline assignment: CDR1 SGHRS and CDR2 YFSETQ. V gave up 2 bases and J gave up 9 bases, with 9 bases separating them. DNA of the CDR3: TGCGCCAGCAGCTTCCTCCCGGGTGAGCAGTTCTTC. This codes for CASSFLPGEQFF.

This clonotype was seen more than once but under ten times. CDR3 region: CASSQERYTGELFF. CDR3 DNA sequence: TGTGCCAGCAGCCAAGAACGGTACACCGGGGAGCTGTTTTTT. This chain joins TRBV14 and TRBJ2-2; the D is unclear. Germline loops: CDR1 SGHDN, CDR2 FVKESK. Trimming removed 0 bases from V and 3 bases from J, with 5 bases in between. The CDR3 consists of 14 residues.

The chain joins TRBV4-1 to TRBJ1-1, with TRBD1 as a possible D gene (6 bases). V was cut by 6 bases and J by 6 bases, with 14 bases left in between. CDR1 MGHRA and CDR2 YSYEKL come from the germline V gene. The CDR3 is 13 residues long. The CDR3 reads CASRPGAGPEAFF. CDR3 nucleotide sequence: TGCGCCAGCAGACCAGGGGCTGGGCCTGAAGCTTTCTTT.

This clonotype was observed a few times. The chain couples TRBV29-1 to TRBJ2-7; 7 nucleotides line up with TRBD1. V dropped 0 bases and J dropped 5; count of bases not matched to a gene: 10. The CDR3 contains 15 residues. Germline V lookup: CDR1 SQVTM, CDR2 ANQGSEA. CDR3 sequence (DNA): TGCAGCGTTGAAGAGCCCAGGGGGTACGTTAACGAGCAGTACTTC. This gives the protein CSVEEPRGYVNEQYF.

This clonotype was observed a few times. The chain employs TRBV29-1 and TRBJ2-5, with D perhaps TRBD1 (5 bases). Germline assignment: CDR1 SQVTM and CDR2 ANQGSEA. The CDR3 is made up of 16 amino acids. Trimming removed 1 base from V and 4 bases from J, with 19 bases in between. CDR3 coding DNA: TGCAGCGTTGAAGGTGGAGTCAGGGTTAGAGGAGAGACCCAGTACTTC. This encodes CSVEGGVRVRGETQYF. The full variable domain, with the rest looked up from reference TRBV29-1 and TRBJ2-5, is SAVISQKPSRDICQRGTSLTIQCQVDSQVTMMFWYRQQPGQSLTLIATANQGSEATYESGFVIDKFPISRPNLTFSTLTVSNMSPEDSSIYLCSVEGGVRVRGETQYFGPGTRLLVL.

The chain recombines TRBV2 with TRBJ2-1; 9 bases align to TRBD2. Per the germline V gene, CDR1 is SNHLY and CDR2 is FYNNEI. The CDR3 has 14 residues. With 10 bases clipped from V and 7 bases from J, the junction kept 11 bases outside the gene matches. CDR3 residues: CATALPLAGNEQFF. CDR3 DNA: TGTGCCACCGCTCTCCCGCTAGCGGGAAATGAGCAGTTCTTC.

This clonotype occurred a few times. The rearrangement links TRBV30 to TRBJ2-3; 7 bases fit TRBD2. This CDR3 region has 14 residues. V dropped 3 bases and J dropped 2; count of bases not matched to a gene: 5. The germline V gene has CDR1 GTSNPN and CDR2 SVGIG (reference sequence). The CDR3 sequence is CAWRRAGLTDTQYF. As DNA, the CDR3 is TGTGCCTGGAGACGAGCGGGGCTCACAGATACGCAGTATTTT.

This clonotype was detected only a few times. This chain uses TRBV9 with TRBJ2-1; D gene ambiguous. There are 13 residues in the CDR3. Germline assignment: CDR1 SGDLS and CDR2 YYNGEE. Trimming stripped 0 bases from V and 7 bases from J, with 8 bases between. The CDR3 protein is CASSVGSLNEQFF. The CDR3 DNA reads as TGTGCCAGCAGCGTAGGGAGTCTGAATGAGCAGTTCTTC.

The V and J genes are TRBV29-1 and TRBJ1-5; no clear D. The CDR3 length is 13 residues. Trimming took off 3 bases at V and 4 bases at J, with 10 bases between the two ends. Germline loops: CDR1 SQVTM, CDR2 ANQGSEA. CDR3 amino acids: CSVELSENQPQHF. The CDR3 DNA sequence: TGCAGCGTTGAGCTATCAGAAAATCAGCCCCAGCATTTT.

This clonotype was counted between two and nine times. The chain links TRBV2 to TRBJ2-3, with D perhaps matching TRBD1 or TRBD2 (5 bases each). The V gene lost 5 bases and the J gene lost 8 bases, with 14 bases spanning the gap. Per the germline V gene, CDR1 is SNHLY and CDR2 is FYNNEI. The CDR3 spans 13 residues. The CDR3 is CASSISRDGTQYF. The CDR3 DNA sequence: TGTGCCAGCAGTATTTCCAGGGACGGTACGCAGTATTTT. Variable domain in full (rest from reference TRBV2 and TRBJ2-3): EPEVTQTPSHQVTQMGQEVILRCVPISNHLYFYWYRQILGQKVEFLVSFYNNEISEKSEIFDDQFSVERPDGSNFTLKIRSTKLEDSAMYFCASSISRDGTQYFGPGTRLTVL.

The rearrangement uses TRBV11-1 and TRBJ2-6, with unresolved D. Looked up from germline, CDR1 is SGHAT and CDR2 is FQDESV (reference sequence). The CDR3 extends over 18 amino acids. Trimming left V 3 bases short and J 0 bases short, with 15 bases between. In DNA, the CDR3 is TGTGCCAGCAGCTTTTCCGGGCAGGAGAGCTCTGGGGCCAACGTCCTGACTTTC. Protein product: CASSFSGQESSGANVLTF.

The V and J genes are TRBV24-1 and TRBJ2-3; TRBD2 matches 10 bases. The CDR3 covers 16 residues. Per germline, CDR1 KGHDR and CDR2 SFDVKD. After removal of 4 bases from V and 1 base from J, the junction contained 4 bases not matched to a gene. The DNA for the CDR3 is TGTGCCACCAGTGACCGGACTAGCGGACGCACAGATACGCAGTATTTT. It codes for CATSDRTSGRTDTQYF.

The rearrangement joins TRBV6-2 or TRBV6-3 to TRBJ2-7, with D perhaps assigned TRBD1 or TRBD2 (5 bases each). V was trimmed by 6 bases and J by 2 bases, leaving 14 bases between them. Germline loops: CDR1 MNHEY, CDR2 SVGEGT. CDR3 length: 14 amino acids. CDR3 region: CASRAGTLPYEQYF. The CDR3, as DNA: TGTGCCAGCAGAGCCGGGACCTTGCCCTACGAGCAGTACTTC.

There are many counts of this clonotype. The chain combines TRBV20-1 with TRBJ2-7; 7 nucleotides line up with TRBD1. This CDR3 has 13 residues. CDR1 and CDR2 from the germline V gene are DFQATT and SNEGSKA (reference sequence). The ends lost 2 bases at V and 6 bases at J; junction bases unmatched: 7. This chain's CDR3 is CSARPDRVGEQYV. The CDR3 nucleotides read TGCAGTGCTAGACCAGACAGGGTGGGCGAGCAGTACGTC.

This clonotype was recorded once. The V and J genes are TRBV20-1 and TRBJ2-1; 8 nucleotides match TRBD2. The CDR3 sequence is 16 residues long. CDR1 DFQATT and CDR2 SNEGSKA come from the germline V gene (reference sequence). Trimming at V came to 5 bases and at J to 5 bases, leaving 14 bases not matched to a gene. CDR3 in amino acids: CSALSHLAGGHNEQFF. In DNA, the CDR3 is TGCAGTGCTCTTTCTCACTTGGCGGGGGGACACAATGAGCAGTTCTTC.